This section outlines one T cell receptor (beta chain) sequence together with its context. Its cognate antigen is unknown. The data belong to a study of response to subunit inactivated influenza vaccine. TCRdb reanalysed the RT-PCR reads using MiXCR and keeps one entry per CDR3 protein. The repertoire includes about 520,000 distinct CDR3 sequences, approximately 7.2% of them detected once, and roughly 14% sits in the top ten. Findings and limits, study-wide: Authors suggested that a seasonal influenza vaccination recruits few new T cells each time.

Sequencing was performed on PBMCs from blood, taken about 24 months after vaccination. The TCR comes from a man between 50 and 69 years old who received an inactivated influenza vaccine.

CDR3 loop: CSALRRTGGNQPQHF. CDR3 sequence (DNA): TGCAGTGCCCTCCGACGGACAGGGGGCAATCAGCCCCAGCATTTT. The chain combines TRBV20-1 with TRBJ1-5; 9 bases are a match to TRBD1. The CDR3 sequence is 15 residues long. V dropped 6 bases and J dropped 2; count of bases not matched to a gene: 8. Per germline, CDR1 DFQATT and CDR2 SNEGSKA (reference sequence).